Listed below are T cell receptor beta chains from one sample, sequenced in a study of T cell changes during pregnancy in multiple sclerosis. TCRdb's table, derived via immunoSEQ multiplex PCR, lists solely in-frame clones and lacks some. The sample shows about 38,000 clones, 92% of them seen only once. The starting material was CD8+ T cells from peripheral blood mononuclear cells, obtained in the third trimester of pregnancy. The receptors shown here come from a female donor with multiple sclerosis, enrolled in a pregnancy study. The CDR3 runs from the conserved cysteine through the conserved F or W. A D gene is named only where the DNA matches it firmly. Only part of the rows carry a size: once, few, many, or a class if the clone is expanded.

J gene: TRBJ2-3
clone size: -
V gene: TRBV4-3
D gene: TRBD2
CDR3 protein: CASSQDVSSGMYTDTQYF
CDR3 DNA: TGCGCCAGCAGCCAAGATGTTTCTAGCGGGATGTACACAGATACGCAGTATTTT

J gene: TRBJ1-2
clone size: -
V gene: TRBV19
D gene: TRBD1
CDR3 protein: CASKEGAHPTNYGYTF
CDR3 DNA: TGTGCCAGTAAAGAGGGGGCGCATCCAACTAACTATGGCTACACCTTC

J gene: TRBJ2-1
clone size: -
V gene: TRBV5-5
D gene: TRBD1
CDR3 protein: CASSPQGVGNEQFF
CDR3 DNA: TGTGCCAGCAGTCCACAGGGGGTTGGCAATGAGCAGTTCTTC

J gene: TRBJ2-7
clone size: -
V gene: TRBV29-1
D gene: -
CDR3 protein: CSVVQGTYEQYF
CDR3 DNA: TGCAGCGTTGTCCAGGGGACCTACGAGCAGTACTTC

J gene: TRBJ2-7
clone size: -
V gene: TRBV7-2
D gene: TRBD1
CDR3 protein: CASSLAFDRGNEQYF
CDR3 DNA: TGTGCCAGCAGCTTAGCTTTCGACAGGGGGAACGAGCAGTACTTC

J gene: TRBJ2-7
clone size: -
V gene: TRBV27
D gene: TRBD2
CDR3 protein: CAIGLGPRNEQYF
CDR3 DNA: TGTGCCATCGGACTAGGGCCACGCAACGAGCAGTACTTC

J gene: TRBJ2-7
clone size: -
V gene: TRBV27
D gene: TRBD2
CDR3 protein: CASLPSLAAEYEQYF
CDR3 DNA: TGTGCCAGCCTGCCCTCACTAGCGGCGGAGTACGAGCAGTACTTC

J gene: TRBJ1-1
clone size: -
V gene: TRBV4-3
D gene: TRBD1
CDR3 protein: CASSQRTGQGDRTEAFF
CDR3 DNA: TGCGCCAGCAGCCAACGGACTGGACAGGGGGATCGCACTGAAGCTTTCTTT

J gene: TRBJ2-1
clone size: -
V gene: TRBV7-9
D gene: -
CDR3 protein: CASSRNEQFF
CDR3 DNA: TGTGCCAGCAGCCGCAATGAGCAGTTCTTC

J gene: TRBJ1-1
clone size: -
V gene: TRBV13
D gene: -
CDR3 protein: CASGAVGVNSYTEAFF
CDR3 DNA: TGTGCCAGCGGCGCGGTGGGAGTGAATTCGTACACTGAAGCTTTCTTT

J gene: TRBJ2-7
clone size: -
V gene: TRBV6-1
D gene: TRBD2
CDR3 protein: CASSQGLAGSNEQYF
CDR3 DNA: TGTGCCAGCAGTCAGGGACTAGCGGGATCCAACGAGCAGTACTTC

J gene: TRBJ1-2
clone size: -
V gene: TRBV5-5
D gene: -
CDR3 protein: CASSQAIQGRSYGYTF
CDR3 DNA: TGTGCCAGCAGCCAAGCCATTCAGGGAAGGAGCTATGGCTACACCTTC

J gene: TRBJ2-7
clone size: -
V gene: TRBV7-2
D gene: TRBD2
CDR3 protein: CASSLVASGRNYEQYF
CDR3 DNA: TGTGCCAGCAGCTTAGTCGCTAGCGGGAGAAACTACGAGCAGTACTTC

J gene: TRBJ2-1
clone size: many
V gene: TRBV6-4
D gene: -
CDR3 protein: CASSDSSGLGSNEQFF
CDR3 DNA: TGTGCCAGCAGTGACTCATCAGGGCTCGGGTCCAATGAGCAGTTCTTC

J gene: TRBJ2-7
clone size: -
V gene: TRBV5-1
D gene: TRBD2
CDR3 protein: CASSLWRENQYEQYF
CDR3 DNA: TGCGCCAGCAGCTTGTGGCGGGAGAACCAATACGAGCAGTACTTC

J gene: TRBJ2-1
clone size: -
V gene: TRBV7-9
D gene: TRBD2
CDR3 protein: CASSLTDGRDEQFF
CDR3 DNA: TGTGCCAGCAGCTTAACCGACGGGAGGGATGAGCAGTTCTTC

J gene: TRBJ2-3
clone size: -
V gene: TRBV4-3
D gene: -
CDR3 protein: CASSWTNTDTQYF
CDR3 DNA: TGCGCCAGCAGCTGGACTAACACAGATACGCAGTATTTT

J gene: TRBJ2-1
clone size: -
V gene: TRBV4-1
D gene: -
CDR3 protein: CASSTTEYNEQFF
CDR3 DNA: TGCGCCAGCAGCACGACAGAGTACAATGAGCAGTTCTTC